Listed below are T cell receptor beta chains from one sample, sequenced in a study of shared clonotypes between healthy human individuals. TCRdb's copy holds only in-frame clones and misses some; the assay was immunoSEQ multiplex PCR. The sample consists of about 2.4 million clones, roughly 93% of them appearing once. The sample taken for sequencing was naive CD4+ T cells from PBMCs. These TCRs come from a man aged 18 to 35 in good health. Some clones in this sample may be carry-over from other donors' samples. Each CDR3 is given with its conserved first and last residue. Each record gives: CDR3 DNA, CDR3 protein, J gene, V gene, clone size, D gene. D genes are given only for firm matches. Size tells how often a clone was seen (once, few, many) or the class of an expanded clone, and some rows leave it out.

cdr3_nt: TGTGCCAGCAGTCCACGGGTGATTCAAGCTTTCTTT
cdr3_aa: CASSPRVIQAFF
j_call: TRBJ1-1
v_call: TRBV2
clone_size: NA
d_call: NA

cdr3_nt: TGTGCCAGCAGCCCCTACCAGGGTGTGCATGGCTACACCTTC
cdr3_aa: CASSPYQGVHGYTF
j_call: TRBJ1-2
v_call: TRBV9
clone_size: NA
d_call: NA

cdr3_nt: TGTGCCAGCTCCAACACACAGGGAAATGAGCAGTTCTTC
cdr3_aa: CASSNTQGNEQFF
j_call: TRBJ2-1
v_call: TRBV2
clone_size: once
d_call: NA

cdr3_nt: TGCGCCAGCAGCATTCTCGGGGCGGGGCAAGAGACCCAGTACTTC
cdr3_aa: CASSILGAGQETQYF
j_call: TRBJ2-5
v_call: TRBV5-1
clone_size: NA
d_call: NA

cdr3_nt: TGTGCCAGCAACTACCTACAAGAGACCCAGTACTTC
cdr3_aa: CASNYLQETQYF
j_call: TRBJ2-5
v_call: TRBV2
clone_size: NA
d_call: NA

cdr3_nt: TGTGCCAGCAGCCCGACTAGCGATACGGTAGGGGTTCAGTACTTC
cdr3_aa: CASSPTSDTVGVQYF
j_call: TRBJ2-4
v_call: TRBV5-4
clone_size: few
d_call: TRBD2

cdr3_nt: TGTGCCAGCAGCTTAGGACAGGGGTCGTCCCAAGAGACCCAGTACTTC
cdr3_aa: CASSLGQGSSQETQYF
j_call: TRBJ2-5
v_call: TRBV5-4
clone_size: NA
d_call: TRBD1

cdr3_nt: TGTGCCAGCAGTTACCGAGCGGGAGGGGTTGAGACCCAGTACTTC
cdr3_aa: CASSYRAGGVETQYF
j_call: TRBJ2-5
v_call: TRBV6-5
clone_size: NA
d_call: TRBD2

cdr3_nt: TGTGCCAGCAGTTTATATCACCATGGGACTAACTATGGCTGCACCTTC
cdr3_aa: CASSLYHHGTNYGCTF
j_call: TRBJ1-2
v_call: TRBV28
clone_size: NA
d_call: NA

cdr3_nt: TGTGCCAGCAGTGAGGGTGGGCTTCGGGAAAAACTGTTTTTT
cdr3_aa: CASSEGGLREKLFF
j_call: TRBJ1-4
v_call: TRBV6-1
clone_size: NA
d_call: NA

cdr3_nt: TGCGCCAGCAGCTGGACTAGCGGGACCGGCGAGCAGTACTTC
cdr3_aa: CASSWTSGTGEQYF
j_call: TRBJ2-7
v_call: TRBV5-1
clone_size: NA
d_call: TRBD2

cdr3_nt: TGTGCCACCAGCAGAGTAGTGGCTATTTCTGTAGATACGCAGTATTTT
cdr3_aa: CATSRVVAISVDTQYF
j_call: TRBJ2-3
v_call: TRBV15
clone_size: NA
d_call: NA

cdr3_nt: TGCGCCAGCAGCTTGGAGCCCTCTGGAAACACCATATATTTT
cdr3_aa: CASSLEPSGNTIYF
j_call: TRBJ1-3
v_call: TRBV5-1
clone_size: NA
d_call: NA

cdr3_nt: TGCGCCAGCAGCCAAGAATGGACCCCAGGACTATTGGGGAATACGCAGTATTTT
cdr3_aa: CASSQEWTPGLLGNTQYF
j_call: TRBJ2-3
v_call: TRBV4-1
clone_size: few
d_call: NA

cdr3_nt: TGTGCCAGCAGCTCTCGCATGAACACTGAAGCTTTCTTT
cdr3_aa: CASSSRMNTEAFF
j_call: TRBJ1-1
v_call: TRBV7-3
clone_size: NA
d_call: NA

cdr3_nt: TGTGCCAGCAGCGGACGGACAGGAGAAACTAATGAAAAACTGTTTTTT
cdr3_aa: CASSGRTGETNEKLFF
j_call: TRBJ1-4
v_call: TRBV9
clone_size: NA
d_call: TRBD1

cdr3_nt: TGCAGTGCTAGAGTGGGGACAGAAGCTTTCTTT
cdr3_aa: CSARVGTEAFF
j_call: TRBJ1-1
v_call: TRBV20-1
clone_size: few
d_call: NA

cdr3_nt: TGTGCCAGCAGCTCACGGACCCCTAACGGTGGTGAAAAACTGTTTTTT
cdr3_aa: CASSSRTPNGGEKLFF
j_call: TRBJ1-4
v_call: TRBV5-8
clone_size: NA
d_call: NA

cdr3_nt: TGTGCCAGCAGCTTAGTGCCCCCACCCCAAGGGGAGCTGTTTTTT
cdr3_aa: CASSLVPPPQGELFF
j_call: TRBJ2-2
v_call: TRBV11-2
clone_size: once
d_call: NA

cdr3_nt: TGCGCCAGCAGCTTGGCCTTAAGGGGGGGCGCAGCAAATGAGCAGTTCTTC
cdr3_aa: CASSLALRGGAANEQFF
j_call: TRBJ2-1
v_call: TRBV5-1
clone_size: NA
d_call: NA

cdr3_nt: TGTGCCTGTAGCAGGCCGAACACTGAAGCTTTCTTT
cdr3_aa: CACSRPNTEAFF
j_call: TRBJ1-1
v_call: TRBV30
clone_size: few
d_call: NA

cdr3_nt: TGTGCCAGCAGCTTAGATCATGGCACAGATACGCAGTATTTT
cdr3_aa: CASSLDHGTDTQYF
j_call: TRBJ2-3
v_call: TRBV11-2
clone_size: once
d_call: NA

cdr3_nt: TGTGCCAGCAGCCGACAGCGCCAAGAGACCCAGTACTTC
cdr3_aa: CASSRQRQETQYF
j_call: TRBJ2-5
v_call: TRBV6-5
clone_size: NA
d_call: NA

cdr3_nt: TGTGCCAGCAGCACTACCAGCGTGAGCACAGATACGCAGTATTTT
cdr3_aa: CASSTTSVSTDTQYF
j_call: TRBJ2-3
v_call: TRBV9
clone_size: NA
d_call: NA

cdr3_nt: TGCGCCAGCAGCTCTCGGCGAGGCAGCGGGAACTATGGCTACACCTTC
cdr3_aa: CASSSRRGSGNYGYTF
j_call: TRBJ1-2
v_call: TRBV4-1
clone_size: NA
d_call: NA

cdr3_nt: TGTGCCAGTGCCCCCAAGGATCGGGCGATCGATGAGCAGTTCTTC
cdr3_aa: CASAPKDRAIDEQFF
j_call: TRBJ2-1
v_call: TRBV19
clone_size: NA
d_call: NA

cdr3_nt: TGCGCCAGCAGCTTACAGGGGGGGTCCTACGAGCAGTACTTC
cdr3_aa: CASSLQGGSYEQYF
j_call: TRBJ2-7
v_call: TRBV5-1
clone_size: few
d_call: NA

cdr3_nt: TGTGCCAGCAGCGTAGACGGGGGGCGCAGGTCAGATACGCAGTATTTT
cdr3_aa: CASSVDGGRRSDTQYF
j_call: TRBJ2-3
v_call: TRBV9
clone_size: NA
d_call: NA

cdr3_nt: TGTGCCAGCAGTTTGCGGCAGTCATACAATGAGCAGTTCTTC
cdr3_aa: CASSLRQSYNEQFF
j_call: TRBJ2-1
v_call: TRBV28
clone_size: NA
d_call: NA

cdr3_nt: TGCGCCAGCAGCCGAACCATTTCTGAATCGGAGACCCAGTACTTC
cdr3_aa: CASSRTISESETQYF
j_call: TRBJ2-5
v_call: TRBV4-3
clone_size: NA
d_call: NA

cdr3_nt: TGTGCCAGCACTAACACCCTCAACACTGAAGCTTTCTTT
cdr3_aa: CASTNTLNTEAFF
j_call: TRBJ1-1
v_call: TRBV2
clone_size: NA
d_call: NA

cdr3_nt: TGTGCCAGCAGTTTATCTCAGAGGGGAAACACCATATATTTT
cdr3_aa: CASSLSQRGNTIYF
j_call: TRBJ1-3
v_call: TRBV28
clone_size: NA
d_call: NA

cdr3_nt: TGTGCCAGCAGCGTACAGGGGACCTTATCCACCGGGGAGCTGTTTTTT
cdr3_aa: CASSVQGTLSTGELFF
j_call: TRBJ2-2
v_call: TRBV9
clone_size: NA
d_call: NA

cdr3_nt: TGTGCCAGCAGTGACCGGCAACAGGGTGGTTATGGCTACACCTTC
cdr3_aa: CASSDRQQGGYGYTF
j_call: TRBJ1-2
v_call: TRBV25-1
clone_size: NA
d_call: NA

cdr3_nt: TGTGCCAGCAGGGGACTCCCGGGACAGGGATATCGTGGCTACACCTTC
cdr3_aa: CASRGLPGQGYRGYTF
j_call: TRBJ1-2
v_call: TRBV21-1
clone_size: NA
d_call: NA

cdr3_nt: TGTGCCAGCGCCCCTCCTAGCGGAGGGGGAGGCGAGCAGTTCTTC
cdr3_aa: CASAPPSGGGGEQFF
j_call: TRBJ2-1
v_call: TRBV6-5
clone_size: NA
d_call: NA

cdr3_nt: TGTGCCAGCAGCTTATATCAGGGGGCCAGAGAGACCCAGTACTTC
cdr3_aa: CASSLYQGARETQYF
j_call: TRBJ2-5
v_call: TRBV5-4
clone_size: NA
d_call: TRBD1

cdr3_nt: TGTGCCAGTACCCCGGCCGGGACAGAGGCCCGCGAGCAGTACTTC
cdr3_aa: CASTPAGTEAREQYF
j_call: TRBJ2-7
v_call: TRBV19
clone_size: NA
d_call: TRBD1

cdr3_nt: TGTGCCAGCAGCCCCTGGACAGTTTGGGAAAAACTGTTTTTT
cdr3_aa: CASSPWTVWEKLFF
j_call: TRBJ1-4
v_call: TRBV7-8
clone_size: NA
d_call: NA

cdr3_nt: TGTGCCAGCAGCTTGACGGGTTATGGTGGCGGAAACACCGGGGAGCTGTTTTTT
cdr3_aa: CASSLTGYGGGNTGELFF
j_call: TRBJ2-2
v_call: TRBV5-4
clone_size: NA
d_call: NA

cdr3_nt: TGCGCCAGCAGCCAAGATTACAGGGGTTCAACTTATAGCAATCAGCCCCAGCATTTT
cdr3_aa: CASSQDYRGSTYSNQPQHF
j_call: TRBJ1-5
v_call: TRBV4-3
clone_size: NA
d_call: TRBD1

cdr3_nt: TGTGCCAGTAGTTTGACAGGAGGGAGGACTGAAGCTTTCTTT
cdr3_aa: CASSLTGGRTEAFF
j_call: TRBJ1-1
v_call: TRBV19
clone_size: NA
d_call: NA

cdr3_nt: TGTGCCAGCAGCTCCCTCGGGTTATCGGGAGGCCAATACAATGAGCAGTTCTTC
cdr3_aa: CASSSLGLSGGQYNEQFF
j_call: TRBJ2-1
v_call: TRBV7-3
clone_size: NA
d_call: TRBD2

cdr3_nt: TGTGCCAGCAGCCTAGCGGAATACAATCTTTACGAGCAGTACTTC
cdr3_aa: CASSLAEYNLYEQYF
j_call: TRBJ2-7
v_call: TRBV11-2
clone_size: NA
d_call: TRBD2

cdr3_nt: TGTGCCAGCAGTTTACCTGGAACCTATGGCTACACCTTC
cdr3_aa: CASSLPGTYGYTF
j_call: TRBJ1-2
v_call: TRBV28
clone_size: NA
d_call: NA

cdr3_nt: TGTGCCAGCAGCTCCCGGACAGGGGGCTCTGGAAACACCATATATTTT
cdr3_aa: CASSSRTGGSGNTIYF
j_call: TRBJ1-3
v_call: TRBV7-9
clone_size: NA
d_call: TRBD1

cdr3_nt: TGTGCCAGCTCACCCGGGACAGCCAGCTATGGCTACACCTTC
cdr3_aa: CASSPGTASYGYTF
j_call: TRBJ1-2
v_call: TRBV18
clone_size: once
d_call: TRBD1

cdr3_nt: TGCGCCAGCAGTTTACAATCGGGACTAGCGGGACACTACACAGATACGCAGTATTTT
cdr3_aa: CASSLQSGLAGHYTDTQYF
j_call: TRBJ2-3
v_call: TRBV10-2
clone_size: NA
d_call: TRBD2

cdr3_nt: TGCGCCAGCAGTACCGGGATCTCCTACGAGCAGTACTTC
cdr3_aa: CASSTGISYEQYF
j_call: TRBJ2-7
v_call: TRBV5-1
clone_size: NA
d_call: NA

cdr3_nt: TGTGCCAGCAGTTTATTCCGTCAGCCCCAGCATTTT
cdr3_aa: CASSLFRQPQHF
j_call: TRBJ1-5
v_call: TRBV28
clone_size: NA
d_call: NA

cdr3_nt: TGTGCCAGCAGCTTAGTACTGGGCACTGAAGCTTTCTTT
cdr3_aa: CASSLVLGTEAFF
j_call: TRBJ1-1
v_call: TRBV11-2
clone_size: NA
d_call: NA

cdr3_nt: TGTGCCGCTGGGGGCACAGCGGAATCCTATGGCTACACCTTC
cdr3_aa: CAAGGTAESYGYTF
j_call: TRBJ1-2
v_call: TRBV2
clone_size: once
d_call: NA

cdr3_nt: TGTGCCTGGAGTTCCCACTCGAACACTGAAGCTTTCTTT
cdr3_aa: CAWSSHSNTEAFF
j_call: TRBJ1-1
v_call: TRBV30
clone_size: few
d_call: NA

cdr3_nt: TGCGCCAGCAGCCACGCGGACAGGGGGGACAATGAGCAGTTCTTC
cdr3_aa: CASSHADRGDNEQFF
j_call: TRBJ2-1
v_call: TRBV4-3
clone_size: NA
d_call: TRBD1

cdr3_nt: TGTGCCAGCAAAGTTCCGGACGCCAAACCTAGCAACACCATATATTTT
cdr3_aa: CASKVPDAKPSNTIYF
j_call: TRBJ1-3
v_call: TRBV28
clone_size: NA
d_call: NA

cdr3_nt: TGTGCCAGCAGTTGGACAGGGGCTTCTAACACCGGGGAGCTGTTTTTT
cdr3_aa: CASSWTGASNTGELFF
j_call: TRBJ2-2
v_call: TRBV6-5
clone_size: NA
d_call: TRBD1